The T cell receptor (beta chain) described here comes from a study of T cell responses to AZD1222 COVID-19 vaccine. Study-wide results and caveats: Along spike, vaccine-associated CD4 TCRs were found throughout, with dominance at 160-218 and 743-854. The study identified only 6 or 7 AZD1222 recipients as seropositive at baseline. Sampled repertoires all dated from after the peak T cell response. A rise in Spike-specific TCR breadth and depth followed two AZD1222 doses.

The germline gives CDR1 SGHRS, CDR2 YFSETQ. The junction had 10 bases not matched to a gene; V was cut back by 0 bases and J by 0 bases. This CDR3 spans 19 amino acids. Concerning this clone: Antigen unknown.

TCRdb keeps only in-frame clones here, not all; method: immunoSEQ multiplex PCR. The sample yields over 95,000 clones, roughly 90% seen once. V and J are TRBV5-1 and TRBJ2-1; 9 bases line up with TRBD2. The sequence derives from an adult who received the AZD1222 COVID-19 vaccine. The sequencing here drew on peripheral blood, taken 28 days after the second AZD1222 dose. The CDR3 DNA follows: TGCGCCAGCAGCTTGGTTGGCCTAGCGGGAACTAGCTCCTACAATGAGCAGTTCTTC. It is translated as CASSLVGLAGTSSYNEQFF.